The sequence of this T cell receptor (beta chain) was determined in a study of control samples from healthy donors and cancer patients. The CDR3 has 13 amino acids. In this sample, this clone turned up a few times. At one end, the junction sequence differs from germline, possibly due to a read error. This table comes from immunoSEQ multiplex PCR, and its TCRdb copy is limited to in-frame clones, with some not included. Of about 92,000 clones listed, roughly 82% are singletons. The sequence was obtained from a woman aged 60-75 years in good health. The gene calls are TRBV12-3 or TRBV12-4 and TRBJ2-3, with D perhaps assigned TRBD1 or TRBD2 (7 bases each). Material: blood. The CDR3 reads CASTWGGTATQYF. In DNA, the CDR3 is TGTGCCAGCACGTGGGGGGGGACAGCTACGCAGTATTTT.